This is a list of T cell receptor beta chains from one sample in a study of OX40 agonist ivuxolimab in advanced cancers. Using immunoSEQ multiplex PCR, the repertoire was profiled, and TCRdb retains in-frame clones only, with some absent. The data contain about 100,000 clones, 86% of them singletons. Sequencing was performed on CD4+ or CD8+ T cells sorted from blood, taken in a trial of the OX40 agonist ivuxolimab. These receptors were obtained from an adult with an advanced solid tumor such as melanoma, head and neck, liver or kidney cancer. CDR3s include the opening cysteine and the closing phenylalanine or tryptophan. A D gene is named only where the DNA matches it firmly. Clone size is not always given. Where it is, it says once, few, many or a class for expanded clones.

d_gene: TRBD2
v_gene: TRBV11-2
abundance: NA
j_gene: TRBJ2-5
CDR3aa: CASSQWARGGLSKETQYF
CDR3nt: TGTGCCAGCAGCCAGTGGGCGCGGGGGGGCCTTTCTAAAGAGACCCAGTACTTC

d_gene: NA
v_gene: TRBV11-2
abundance: once
j_gene: TRBJ2-5
CDR3aa: CASSLTVKETQYF
CDR3nt: TGTGCCAGCAGCCTGACTGTTAAAGAGACCCAGTACTTC

d_gene: NA
v_gene: TRBV6-4
abundance: NA
j_gene: TRBJ1-4
CDR3aa: CASSVRGGEKLFF
CDR3nt: TGTGCCAGCAGTGTCAGGGGAGGGGAAAAACTGTTTTTT

d_gene: NA
v_gene: TRBV10-3
abundance: NA
j_gene: TRBJ2-2
CDR3aa: CAISESLNTGELFF
CDR3nt: TGTGCCATCAGTGAGTCGTTGAACACCGGGGAGCTGTTTTTT

d_gene: TRBD1
v_gene: TRBV7-6
abundance: NA
j_gene: TRBJ2-7
CDR3aa: CASSYGQGSYEQYF
CDR3nt: TGTGCCAGCAGCTATGGACAGGGCTCCTACGAGCAGTACTTC

d_gene: NA
v_gene: TRBV4-2
abundance: few
j_gene: TRBJ2-2
CDR3aa: CASSQVTNTGELFF
CDR3nt: TGTGCCAGCAGCCAAGTAACGAACACCGGGGAGCTGTTTTTT

d_gene: NA
v_gene: TRBV9
abundance: NA
j_gene: TRBJ1-2
CDR3aa: CASSPDGGGNYGYTF
CDR3nt: TGTGCCAGCAGCCCAGACGGGGGCGGGAACTATGGCTACACCTTC

d_gene: NA
v_gene: TRBV30
abundance: once
j_gene: TRBJ2-7
CDR3aa: CAWKRWLSYEQYF
CDR3nt: TGTGCCTGGAAAAGGTGGCTCTCCTACGAGCAGTACTTC

d_gene: NA
v_gene: TRBV6-6
abundance: NA
j_gene: TRBJ1-5
CDR3aa: CASSSQGQPQHF
CDR3nt: TGTGCCAGCAGCTCTCAGGGTCAGCCCCAGCATTTT

d_gene: NA
v_gene: TRBV6-6
abundance: few
j_gene: TRBJ2-7
CDR3aa: CATRGDRYEQYF
CDR3nt: TGTGCCACCCGGGGGGACAGGTACGAGCAGTACTTC

d_gene: TRBD1
v_gene: TRBV6-1
abundance: once
j_gene: TRBJ1-1
CDR3aa: CATEGTGGTEAFF
CDR3nt: TGTGCCACCGAAGGGACAGGGGGCACTGAAGCTTTCTTT

d_gene: TRBD2
v_gene: TRBV30
abundance: NA
j_gene: TRBJ2-1
CDR3aa: CATTGTSVFNEQFF
CDR3nt: TGTGCCACTACCGGGACTAGCGTTTTCAATGAGCAGTTCTTC

d_gene: NA
v_gene: TRBV7-9
abundance: NA
j_gene: TRBJ1-5
CDR3aa: CASSSDRSNQPQHF
CDR3nt: TGTGCCAGCAGCTCCGACAGGTCCAATCAGCCCCAGCATTTT

d_gene: NA
v_gene: TRBV11-3
abundance: NA
j_gene: TRBJ1-2
CDR3aa: CASSLRDTPNGYTF
CDR3nt: TGTGCCAGCAGCTTAAGGGACACCCCTAATGGCTACACCTTC

d_gene: NA
v_gene: TRBV5-4
abundance: NA
j_gene: TRBJ2-7
CDR3aa: CASSLAQGDYEQYF
CDR3nt: TGTGCCAGCAGCTTGGCTCAGGGAGATTACGAGCAGTACTTC

d_gene: NA
v_gene: TRBV6-5
abundance: NA
j_gene: TRBJ2-7
CDR3aa: CASSYGRPSSYEQYF
CDR3nt: TGTGCCAGCAGTTACGGACGCCCGAGCTCCTACGAGCAGTACTTC

d_gene: NA
v_gene: TRBV29-1
abundance: NA
j_gene: TRBJ2-1
CDR3aa: CSVEVSAVDEQFF
CDR3nt: TGCAGCGTTGAAGTTAGCGCGGTGGATGAGCAGTTCTTC

d_gene: NA
v_gene: TRBV11-2
abundance: NA
j_gene: TRBJ1-1
CDR3aa: CASSLVSGGDEAFF
CDR3nt: TGTGCCAGCAGCTTAGTCTCCGGCGGAGATGAAGCTTTCTTT

d_gene: TRBD1
v_gene: TRBV6-1
abundance: NA
j_gene: TRBJ2-7
CDR3aa: CASSEPGQGADEQYF
CDR3nt: TGTGCCAGCAGTGAACCGGGACAGGGGGCCGACGAGCAGTACTTC

d_gene: NA
v_gene: TRBV5-1
abundance: once
j_gene: TRBJ2-3
CDR3aa: CASSLDRESDTQYF
CDR3nt: TGCGCCAGCAGCTTGGACAGGGAATCGGATACGCAGTATTTT

d_gene: TRBD1
v_gene: TRBV27
abundance: NA
j_gene: TRBJ1-1
CDR3aa: CASSLSQTGGTEAFF
CDR3nt: TGTGCCAGCAGTTTATCCCAGACAGGGGGCACTGAAGCTTTCTTT

d_gene: TRBD2
v_gene: TRBV10-3
abundance: once
j_gene: TRBJ2-1
CDR3aa: CAISDSGLAALRNEQFF
CDR3nt: TGTGCCATCAGTGACTCTGGACTAGCGGCTCTAAGGAATGAGCAGTTCTTC

d_gene: TRBD2
v_gene: TRBV6-6
abundance: NA
j_gene: TRBJ2-5
CDR3aa: CASSIAGETQYF
CDR3nt: TGTGCCAGCAGTATAGCGGGGGAGACCCAGTACTTC

d_gene: NA
v_gene: TRBV6-1
abundance: NA
j_gene: TRBJ2-3
CDR3aa: CASSEMGQAGAGTQYF
CDR3nt: TGTGCCAGCAGTGAAATGGGGCAGGCGGGGGCAGGTACGCAGTATTTT

d_gene: NA
v_gene: TRBV7-9
abundance: few
j_gene: TRBJ2-5
CDR3aa: CASQLAVQETQYF
CDR3nt: TGTGCCAGTCAACTAGCAGTACAAGAGACCCAGTACTTC

d_gene: NA
v_gene: TRBV2
abundance: NA
j_gene: TRBJ2-3
CDR3aa: CASSVSTDTQYF
CDR3nt: TGTGCCAGCAGTGTCAGCACAGATACGCAGTATTTT

d_gene: NA
v_gene: TRBV4-2
abundance: NA
j_gene: TRBJ2-7
CDR3aa: CASSQDARGYEQYF
CDR3nt: TGTGCCAGCAGCCAAGATGCCAGGGGCTACGAGCAGTACTTC

d_gene: TRBD1
v_gene: TRBV2
abundance: NA
j_gene: TRBJ1-2
CDR3aa: CASSEAGQGALGYGYTF
CDR3nt: TGTGCCAGCAGTGAAGCGGGACAGGGGGCTCTGGGCTATGGCTACACCTTC

d_gene: TRBD1
v_gene: TRBV7-9
abundance: NA
j_gene: TRBJ2-7
CDR3aa: CASSLATGGHDEQYF
CDR3nt: TGTGCCAGCAGCTTGGCTACAGGGGGCCATGACGAGCAGTACTTC

d_gene: TRBD2
v_gene: TRBV6-6
abundance: few
j_gene: TRBJ2-1
CDR3aa: CASSYQGLAGDNEQFF
CDR3nt: TGTGCCAGCAGTTACCAAGGACTAGCGGGGGACAATGAGCAGTTCTTC

d_gene: NA
v_gene: TRBV19
abundance: NA
j_gene: TRBJ2-5
CDR3aa: CASSMRGAPTETQYF
CDR3nt: TGTGCCAGTAGTATGAGGGGCGCACCCACAGAGACCCAGTACTTC

d_gene: NA
v_gene: TRBV9
abundance: NA
j_gene: TRBJ2-7
CDR3aa: CASGVGDGTSYEQYF
CDR3nt: TGTGCCAGCGGTGTTGGGGACGGAACCTCCTACGAGCAGTACTTC

d_gene: NA
v_gene: TRBV18
abundance: NA
j_gene: TRBJ2-5
CDR3aa: CASSPSTGYQETQYF
CDR3nt: TGTGCCAGCTCACCCTCCACAGGGTACCAAGAGACCCAGTACTTC

d_gene: NA
v_gene: TRBV7-3
abundance: NA
j_gene: TRBJ2-7
CDR3aa: CASSFVQGGEQYF
CDR3nt: TGTGCCAGCAGCTTCGTACAGGGTGGCGAGCAGTACTTC

d_gene: NA
v_gene: TRBV7-2
abundance: NA
j_gene: TRBJ2-1
CDR3aa: CASSDQRGTHNEQFF
CDR3nt: TGTGCCAGCAGCGATCAGAGGGGTACACACAATGAGCAGTTCTTC

d_gene: NA
v_gene: TRBV18
abundance: NA
j_gene: TRBJ2-6
CDR3aa: CASSPPLTAISGANVLTF
CDR3nt: TGTGCCAGCTCACCGCCCTTGACAGCTATCTCTGGGGCCAACGTCCTGACTTTC

d_gene: NA
v_gene: TRBV11-3
abundance: NA
j_gene: TRBJ2-1
CDR3aa: CASTTGGTHSYNEQFF
CDR3nt: TGTGCCAGCACCACCGGGGGTACCCATTCCTACAATGAGCAGTTCTTC

d_gene: TRBD2
v_gene: TRBV30
abundance: NA
j_gene: TRBJ2-7
CDR3aa: CAWSVRLAGDEQYF
CDR3nt: TGTGCCTGGAGTGTACGACTAGCGGGAGACGAGCAGTACTTC

d_gene: NA
v_gene: TRBV29-1
abundance: once
j_gene: TRBJ2-7
CDR3aa: CSVENPVGYEQYF
CDR3nt: TGCAGCGTTGAGAATCCAGTCGGGTACGAGCAGTACTTC

d_gene: NA
v_gene: TRBV6-5
abundance: NA
j_gene: TRBJ1-2
CDR3aa: CASRFSTHGYTF
CDR3nt: TGTGCCAGCAGGTTCTCTACCCATGGCTACACCTTC

d_gene: TRBD1
v_gene: TRBV2
abundance: NA
j_gene: TRBJ1-1
CDR3aa: CASSERGTGGSNTEAFF
CDR3nt: TGTGCCAGCAGTGAAAGGGGGACAGGGGGTTCAAACACTGAAGCTTTCTTT

d_gene: TRBD1
v_gene: TRBV7-2
abundance: NA
j_gene: TRBJ2-7
CDR3aa: CASRGQGSSYEQYF
CDR3nt: TGTGCCAGCAGGGGACAGGGGAGCTCCTACGAGCAGTACTTC

d_gene: TRBD1
v_gene: TRBV19
abundance: NA
j_gene: TRBJ2-7
CDR3aa: CASRGQPSYEQYF
CDR3nt: TGTGCCAGTAGGGGACAGCCCTCCTACGAGCAGTACTTC

d_gene: NA
v_gene: TRBV4-1
abundance: NA
j_gene: TRBJ1-2
CDR3aa: CASSRSEAEGGYGYTF
CDR3nt: TGCGCCAGCAGCCGCTCCGAGGCAGAGGGGGGCTATGGCTACACCTTC

d_gene: NA
v_gene: TRBV7-2
abundance: NA
j_gene: TRBJ2-5
CDR3aa: CASSFTSGETQYF
CDR3nt: TGTGCCAGCAGCTTTACAAGTGGAGAGACCCAGTACTTC

d_gene: TRBD1
v_gene: TRBV4-2
abundance: NA
j_gene: TRBJ2-3
CDR3aa: CASSPMGQGVTDTQYF
CDR3nt: TGTGCCAGCAGCCCGATGGGACAGGGGGTCACAGATACGCAGTATTTT

d_gene: NA
v_gene: TRBV5-1
abundance: NA
j_gene: TRBJ1-1
CDR3aa: CASSLQNTEAFF
CDR3nt: TGCGCCAGCAGCCTCCAGAACACTGAAGCTTTCTTT

d_gene: NA
v_gene: TRBV5-6
abundance: NA
j_gene: TRBJ2-5
CDR3aa: CASSLGLGVTQYF
CDR3nt: TGTGCCAGCAGCTTGGGCCTGGGGGTGACCCAGTACTTC

d_gene: NA
v_gene: TRBV5-1
abundance: once
j_gene: TRBJ2-6
CDR3aa: CASSFGSGANVLTF
CDR3nt: TGCGCCAGCAGCTTTGGAAGTGGGGCCAACGTCCTGACTTTC

d_gene: NA
v_gene: TRBV6-5
abundance: NA
j_gene: TRBJ1-2
CDR3aa: CASRETRNYGYTF
CDR3nt: TGTGCCAGCAGAGAGACAAGAAACTATGGCTACACCTTC

d_gene: NA
v_gene: TRBV6-6
abundance: NA
j_gene: TRBJ1-1
CDR3aa: CASSIPMAGMNTEAFF
CDR3nt: TGTGCCAGCAGCATCCCAATGGCAGGGATGAACACTGAAGCTTTCTTT

d_gene: NA
v_gene: TRBV20-1
abundance: NA
j_gene: TRBJ2-5
CDR3aa: CSFERSETQYF
CDR3nt: TGCAGTTTTGAGCGATCAGAGACCCAGTACTTC

d_gene: NA
v_gene: TRBV29-1
abundance: NA
j_gene: TRBJ1-2
CDR3aa: CSGWGASGYTF
CDR3nt: TGCAGCGGTTGGGGGGCGAGTGGCTACACCTTC

d_gene: NA
v_gene: TRBV7-3
abundance: NA
j_gene: TRBJ2-1
CDR3aa: CASSLGSSEQFF
CDR3nt: TGTGCCAGCAGTTTAGGTAGTTCTGAGCAGTTCTTC

d_gene: NA
v_gene: TRBV18
abundance: NA
j_gene: TRBJ1-5
CDR3aa: CASSLNPRGSNQPQHF
CDR3nt: TGTGCCAGCTCTTTAAACCCGCGGGGGAGCAATCAGCCCCAGCATTTT

d_gene: NA
v_gene: TRBV6-5
abundance: NA
j_gene: TRBJ1-1
CDR3aa: CASRRWGAEAFF
CDR3nt: TGTGCCAGCAGAAGGTGGGGGGCTGAAGCTTTCTTT